These 13 T cell receptor beta chains came from one sample sequenced in a study of cytomegalovirus exposure and HLA in healthy donors (TCRdb year 2017). Receptor libraries were prepared by the immunoSEQ multiplex PCR assay. For the multiplex PCR, a mixture combining 60 forward primers for TCR Vbeta segments and 13 reverse primers for TCR Jbeta segments was used. TCRdb's version of the immuneACCESS table is confined to in-frame rearrangements and falls short of the full clone set. An unresolved V gene accounts for under half of the shortfall where checked; the remainder is of unknown origin. Across this sample there are under 200,000 clones, with around 72% seen only once. Clones ranked in the top ten supply less than 3% of the sample. The sequenced material came from PBMCs. The source of these receptors is a female donor in good health and CMV-seronegative.

This clone came up once. The chain recombines TRBV30 with TRBJ2-1; 15 bases are a match to TRBD2. Germline-derived CDR1 and CDR2 are GTSNPN and SVGIG (reference sequence). The CDR3 runs 15 residues. With V trimmed by 2 bases and J by 7 bases, 3 bases remained unmatched. CDR3 in amino acids: CAWSRGLAGGNEQFF. The CDR3 nucleotides read TGTGCCTGGAGTAGGGGACTAGCGGGGGGTAATGAGCAGTTCTTC. The full variable domain, rest sourced from reference TRBV30 and TRBJ2-1, is SQTIHQWPATLVQPVGSPLSLECTVEGTSNPNLYWYRQAAGRGLQLLFYSVGIGQISSEVPQNLSASRPQDRQFILSSKKLLLSDSGFYLCAWSRGLAGGNEQFFGPGTRLTVL.

The chain joins TRBV30 to TRBJ1-5, with 9 bases identical to TRBD1. The CDR3 is made up of 14 amino acids. Looked up from germline, CDR1 is GTSNPN and CDR2 is SVGIG (reference sequence). Losses at the gene ends were 2 bases for V and 4 bases for J; bases not matched to a gene: 3. The CDR3 DNA reads as TGTGCCTGGAGTCTAGGACAGGGGAATCAGCCCCAGCATTTT. Translated: CAWSLGQGNQPQHF. Drawing the rest from reference TRBV30 and TRBJ1-5, the complete variable domain is SQTIHQWPATLVQPVGSPLSLECTVEGTSNPNLYWYRQAAGRGLQLLFYSVGIGQISSEVPQNLSASRPQDRQFILSSKKLLLSDSGFYLCAWSLGQGNQPQHFGDGTRLSIL.

V is TRBV2 and J is TRBJ1-2; 10 bases match TRBD1. The junction had 10 bases not matched to a gene; V was cut back by 4 bases and J by 5 bases. Germline CDR1 SNHLY, CDR2 FYNNEI. The CDR3 runs 16 residues. In DNA, the CDR3 is TGTGCCAGCAGTGCGTCCCGGGACAGGGGATGGTATGGCTACACCTTC. Amino acids: CASSASRDRGWYGYTF.

This clone occurred a few times. The gene calls are TRBV25-1 and TRBJ2-6; a possible D gene is TRBD2 (5 bases). The V and J ends lost 4 bases and 4 bases respectively, with 8 bases between them. In germline, CDR1 is MGHDK, CDR2 SYGVNS. This CDR3 has 14 amino acids. CDR3 in amino acids: CASSGGAGANVLTF. CDR3 DNA sequence: TGTGCCAGCAGTGGGGGAGCCGGGGCCAACGTCCTGACTTTC. Full variable domain (outside the CDR3, taken from reference TRBV25-1 and TRBJ2-6): EADIYQTPRYLVIGTGKKITLECSQTMGHDKMYWYQQDPGMELHLIHYSYGVNSTEKGDLSSESTVSRIRTEHFPLTLESARPSHTSQYLCASSGGAGANVLTFGAGSRLTVL.

Points on this clone: Other DNA sequences from this sample encode an identical CDR3 as well. The chain combines TRBV2 with TRBJ2-2, with TRBD1 matching over 11 bases. This CDR3 has 15 amino acids. Germline CDR1 is SNHLY and CDR2 is FYNNEI. The V and J ends lost 5 bases and 5 bases, in that order; junction bases with no gene match: 4. CDR3 DNA sequence: TGTGCCAGCAGTCGGGACAGGGGGGGTACCGGGGAGCTGTTTTTT. Amino acids: CASSRDRGGTGELFF.

DNA of the CDR3: TGTGCCAGCAGCCACCAGTGGGACAGCAACTATGGCTACACCTTC. This encodes CASSHQWDSNYGYTF. The V call is TRBV7-9, the J call TRBJ1-2; the match to TRBD1 covers 7 bases. CDR3 length: 15 amino acids. The germline V gene encodes CDR1 SEHNR and CDR2 FQNEAQ (reference sequence). The V and J ends lost 5 bases and 2 bases, in that order; junction bases with no gene match: 8.

This chain links TRBV5-6 with TRBJ2-4; D is perhaps TRBD1 (5 bases). The CDR3 length is 13 residues. Trimming took 2 bases from V and 7 from J, leaving 10 bases between them. The germline gives CDR1 SGHDT, CDR2 YYEEEE. CDR3 residues: CASSFWGPNIQYF. CDR3 bases: TGTGCCAGCAGCTTTTGGGGCCCCAACATTCAGTACTTC.

This chain connects TRBV15 to TRBJ2-5, with TRBD2 matching over 10 bases. V lost 3 bases to trimming and J lost 5 bases; unmatched junction nucleotides: 12. The germline CDR1 and CDR2 sequences are LNHNV and YYDKDF (reference sequence). The CDR3 loop spans 17 amino acids. CDR3 amino acids: CATSRSNVLAGAETQYF. For the CDR3, the DNA is TGTGCCACCAGCAGGTCTAACGTCCTAGCGGGGGCGGAGACCCAGTACTTC.

This clone has only a few counts. This chain uses TRBV6-6 with TRBJ1-2, with 7 bases fitting TRBD1. This CDR3 comprises 15 residues. The V gene's germline CDR1 is MNHNY and CDR2 SVGAGI (reference sequence). V lost 2 bases to trimming and J lost 6 bases; unmatched junction nucleotides: 9. The CDR3 spells CASSYLRDSDDGYTF. The CDR3 DNA reads TGTGCCAGCAGTTACCTCCGGGACAGCGATGATGGCTACACCTTC.

V gene TRBV7-2 combines with J gene TRBJ1-5; D ambiguous. Trimming stripped 0 bases from V and 2 bases from J, with 8 bases between. The CDR3 totals 15 residues. Germline values: CDR1 SGHTA, CDR2 FQGNSA. CDR3 coding DNA: TGTGCCAGCAGCTTAGCAGGCAGCGGCAATCAGCCCCAGCATTTT. Residues: CASSLAGSGNQPQHF.

The gene calls are TRBV19 and TRBJ1-1, with a tentative D call TRBD1 (6 bases). The ends were cut back, 2 bases at V and 11 bases at J, with 15 bases in the middle. There are 13 residues in the CDR3. Germline V CDR1 and CDR2: LNHDA, SQIVND (reference sequence). The CDR3 loop reads CASSINGGADAFF. For the CDR3, the DNA is TGTGCCAGTAGTATAAACGGGGGGGCAGACGCTTTCTTT.

The chain carries TRBV4-2 and TRBJ1-1, with unresolved D. Germline CDR1 LGHNA, CDR2 YNFKEQ. The CDR3 has 14 amino acids. V was pared by 1 base and J by 0 bases, with 6 bases between. CDR3 region: CASSQGGMNTEAFF. The CDR3 DNA is TGTGCCAGCAGCCAAGGCGGAATGAACACTGAAGCTTTCTTT.

The chain couples TRBV27 to TRBJ2-1, with 8 nucleotides matching TRBD2. Germline assignment: CDR1 MNHEY and CDR2 SMNVEV (reference sequence). This CDR3 has 13 residues. V lost 7 bases to trimming and J lost 2 bases; unmatched junction nucleotides: 1. CDR3 sequence reads: CASTGRAYNEQFF. The CDR3 DNA is TGTGCCAGCACCGGGAGGGCCTACAATGAGCAGTTCTTC.